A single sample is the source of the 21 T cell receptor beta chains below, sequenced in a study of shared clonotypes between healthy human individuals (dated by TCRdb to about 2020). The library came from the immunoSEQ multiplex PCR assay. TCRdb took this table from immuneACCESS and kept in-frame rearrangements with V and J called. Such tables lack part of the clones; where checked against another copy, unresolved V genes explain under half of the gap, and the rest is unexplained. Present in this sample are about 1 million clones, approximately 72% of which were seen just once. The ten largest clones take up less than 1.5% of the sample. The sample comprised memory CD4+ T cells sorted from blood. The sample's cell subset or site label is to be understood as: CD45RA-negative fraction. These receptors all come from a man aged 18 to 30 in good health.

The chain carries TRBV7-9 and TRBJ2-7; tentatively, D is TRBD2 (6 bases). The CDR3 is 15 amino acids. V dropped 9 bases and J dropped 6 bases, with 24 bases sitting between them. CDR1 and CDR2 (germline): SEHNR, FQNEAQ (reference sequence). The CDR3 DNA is TGTGCCAGTACCCCCGCCAGGAGGGCCTTTGTCGAGCAGTACTTC. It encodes CASTPARRAFVEQYF. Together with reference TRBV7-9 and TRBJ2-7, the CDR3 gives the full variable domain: DTGVSQNPRHKITKRGQNVTFRCDPISEHNRLYWYRQTLGQGPEFLTYFQNEAQLEKSRLLSDRFSAERPKGSFSTLEIQRTEQGDSAMYLCASTPARRAFVEQYFGPGTRLTVT.

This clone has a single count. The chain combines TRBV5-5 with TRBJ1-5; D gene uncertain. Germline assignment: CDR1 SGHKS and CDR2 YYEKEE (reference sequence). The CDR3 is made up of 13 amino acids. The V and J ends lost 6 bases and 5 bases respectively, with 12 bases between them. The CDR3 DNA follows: TGTGCCAGCACTCAAGCTAACGATCAGCCCCAGCATTTT. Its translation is CASTQANDQPQHF.

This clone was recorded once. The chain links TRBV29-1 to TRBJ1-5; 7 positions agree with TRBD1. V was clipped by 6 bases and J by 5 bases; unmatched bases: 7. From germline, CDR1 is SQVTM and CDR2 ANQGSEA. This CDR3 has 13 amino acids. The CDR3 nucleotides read TGCAGCGTGGGGGAGGGGGCCTATCAGCCCCAGCATTTT. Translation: CSVGEGAYQPQHF.

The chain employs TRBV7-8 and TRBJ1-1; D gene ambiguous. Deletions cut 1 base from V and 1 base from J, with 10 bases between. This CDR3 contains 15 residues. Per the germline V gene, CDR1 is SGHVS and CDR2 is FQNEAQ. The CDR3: CASSLVGIENTEAFF. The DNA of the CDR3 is TGTGCCAGCAGCTTAGTGGGTATTGAGAACACTGAAGCTTTCTTT.

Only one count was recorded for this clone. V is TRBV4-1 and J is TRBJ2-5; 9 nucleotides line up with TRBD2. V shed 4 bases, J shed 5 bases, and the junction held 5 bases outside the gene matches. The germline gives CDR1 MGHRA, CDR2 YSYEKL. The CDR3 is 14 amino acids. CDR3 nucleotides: TGCGCCAGCAGCCGGGGACTAGCAGGGGAGACCCAGTACTTC. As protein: CASSRGLAGETQYF.

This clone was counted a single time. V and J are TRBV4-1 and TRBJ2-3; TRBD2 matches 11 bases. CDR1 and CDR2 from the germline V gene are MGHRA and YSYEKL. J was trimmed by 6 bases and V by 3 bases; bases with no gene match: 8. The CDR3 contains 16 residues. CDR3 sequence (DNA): TGCGCCAGCAGCCAGGTAGCGGGGGGGGCGTGGGATACGCAGTATTTT. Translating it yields CASSQVAGGAWDTQYF.

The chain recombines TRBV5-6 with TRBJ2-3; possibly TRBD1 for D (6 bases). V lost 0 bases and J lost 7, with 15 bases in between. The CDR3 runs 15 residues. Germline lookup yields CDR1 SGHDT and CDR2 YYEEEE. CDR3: CASSLDGGLIHTQYF. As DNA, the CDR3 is TGTGCCAGCAGCTTGGATGGGGGCCTCATCCATACGCAGTATTTT. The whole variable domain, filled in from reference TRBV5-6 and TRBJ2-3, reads DAGVTQSPTHLIKTRGQQVTLRCSPKSGHDTVSWYQQALGQGPQFIFQYYEEEERQRGNFPDRFSGHQFPNYSSELNVNALLLGDSALYLCASSLDGGLIHTQYFGPGTRLTVL.

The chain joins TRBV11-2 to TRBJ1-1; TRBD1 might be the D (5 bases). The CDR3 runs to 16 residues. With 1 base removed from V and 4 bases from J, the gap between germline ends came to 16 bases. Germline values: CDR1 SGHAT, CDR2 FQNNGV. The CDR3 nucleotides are TGTGCCAGCAGCTTAGGGGTGGAAAGGGGTGGCACTGAAGCTTTCTTT. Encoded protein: CASSLGVERGGTEAFF.

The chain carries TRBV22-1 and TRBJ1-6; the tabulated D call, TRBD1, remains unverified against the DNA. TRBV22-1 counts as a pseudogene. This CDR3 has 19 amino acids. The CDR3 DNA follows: TGTCCTGGGAGCGCACGTGGGACAGGATCATACTCCTATAATTCACCCCTCCACTTT. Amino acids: CPGSARGTGSYSYNSPLHF.

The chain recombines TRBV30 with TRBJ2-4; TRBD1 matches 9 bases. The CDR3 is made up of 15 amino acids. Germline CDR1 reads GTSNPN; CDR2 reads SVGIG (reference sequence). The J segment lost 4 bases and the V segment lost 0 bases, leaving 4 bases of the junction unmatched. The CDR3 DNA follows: TGTGCCTGGAGTGTACTGGGACAGGGTAAAAACATTCAGTACTTC. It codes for CAWSVLGQGKNIQYF.

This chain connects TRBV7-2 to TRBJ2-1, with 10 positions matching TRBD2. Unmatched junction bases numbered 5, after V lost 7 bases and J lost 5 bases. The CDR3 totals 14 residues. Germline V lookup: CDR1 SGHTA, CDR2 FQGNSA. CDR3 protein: CASTVAGGHNEQFF. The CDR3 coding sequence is TGTGCCAGCACCGTAGCGGGGGGCCACAATGAGCAGTTCTTC.

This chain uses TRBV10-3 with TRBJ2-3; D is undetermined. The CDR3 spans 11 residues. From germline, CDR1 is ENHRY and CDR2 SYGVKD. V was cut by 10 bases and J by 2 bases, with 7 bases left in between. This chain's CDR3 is CATTNTDTQYF. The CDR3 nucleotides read TGTGCCACGACAAACACAGATACGCAGTATTTT.

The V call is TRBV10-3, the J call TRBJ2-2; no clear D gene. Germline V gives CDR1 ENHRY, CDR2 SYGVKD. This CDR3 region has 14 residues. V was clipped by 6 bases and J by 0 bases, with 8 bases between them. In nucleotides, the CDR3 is TGTGCCATCAGCCCGTTGACGAACACCGGGGAGCTGTTTTTT. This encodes CAISPLTNTGELFF.

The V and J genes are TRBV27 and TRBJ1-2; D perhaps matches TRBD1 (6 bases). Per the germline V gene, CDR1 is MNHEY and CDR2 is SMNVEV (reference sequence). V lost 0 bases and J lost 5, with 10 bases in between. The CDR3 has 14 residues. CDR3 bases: TGTGCCAGCAGTTTATCGAAACAGGGTTATGGCTACACCTTC. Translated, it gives CASSLSKQGYGYTF.

The CDR3 sequence is CASSRSAGPYEQYF. The CDR3 DNA is TGTGCCAGTAGTAGGTCAGCAGGCCCCTACGAGCAGTACTTC. This chain uses TRBV19 with TRBJ2-7; D is undetermined. Trimming took 4 bases from V and 2 from J, leaving 12 bases between them. CDR3 size: 14 residues. Germline values: CDR1 LNHDA, CDR2 SQIVND (reference sequence).

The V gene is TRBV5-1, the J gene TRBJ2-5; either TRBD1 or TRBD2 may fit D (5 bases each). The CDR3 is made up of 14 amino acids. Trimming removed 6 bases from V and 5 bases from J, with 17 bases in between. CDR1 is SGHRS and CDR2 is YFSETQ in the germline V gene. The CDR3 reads CASTSGGSGETQYF. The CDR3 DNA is TGCGCCAGCACCTCTGGGGGTTCTGGGGAGACCCAGTACTTC. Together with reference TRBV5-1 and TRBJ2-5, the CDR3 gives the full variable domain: KAGVTQTPRYLIKTRGQQVTLSCSPISGHRSVSWYQQTPGQGLQFLFEYFSETQRNKGNFPGRFSGRQFSNSRSEMNVSTLELGDSALYLCASTSGGSGETQYFGPGTRLLVL.

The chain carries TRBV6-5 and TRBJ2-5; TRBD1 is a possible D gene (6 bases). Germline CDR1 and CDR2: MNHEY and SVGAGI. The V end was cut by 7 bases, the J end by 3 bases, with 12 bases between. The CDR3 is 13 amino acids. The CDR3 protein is CASITPGEETQYF. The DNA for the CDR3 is TGTGCCAGCATCACACCAGGGGAAGAGACCCAGTACTTC.

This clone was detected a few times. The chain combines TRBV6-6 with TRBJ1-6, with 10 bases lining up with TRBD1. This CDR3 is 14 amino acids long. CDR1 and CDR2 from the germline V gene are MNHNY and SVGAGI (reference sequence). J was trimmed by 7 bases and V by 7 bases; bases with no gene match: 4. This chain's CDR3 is CASTKDRGNSPLHF. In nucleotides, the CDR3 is TGTGCCAGCACTAAGGACAGGGGGAATTCACCCCTCCACTTT.

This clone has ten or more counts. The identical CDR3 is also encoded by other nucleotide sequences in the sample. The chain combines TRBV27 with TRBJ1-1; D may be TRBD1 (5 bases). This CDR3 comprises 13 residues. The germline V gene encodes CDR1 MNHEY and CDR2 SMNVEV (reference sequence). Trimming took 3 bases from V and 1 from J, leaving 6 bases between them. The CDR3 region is CASSLGGNTEAFF. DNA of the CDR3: TGTGCCAGCAGTTTGGGGGGGAACACTGAAGCTTTCTTT.

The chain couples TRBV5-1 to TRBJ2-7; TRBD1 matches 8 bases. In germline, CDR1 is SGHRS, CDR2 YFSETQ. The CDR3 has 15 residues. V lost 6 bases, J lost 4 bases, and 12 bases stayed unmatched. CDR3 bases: TGCGCCAGCACCCCCAGCGGACAGGGCCTATACGAGCAGTACTTC. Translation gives CASTPSGQGLYEQYF. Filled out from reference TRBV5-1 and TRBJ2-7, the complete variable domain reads KAGVTQTPRYLIKTRGQQVTLSCSPISGHRSVSWYQQTPGQGLQFLFEYFSETQRNKGNFPGRFSGRQFSNSRSEMNVSTLELGDSALYLCASTPSGQGLYEQYFGPGTRLTVT.

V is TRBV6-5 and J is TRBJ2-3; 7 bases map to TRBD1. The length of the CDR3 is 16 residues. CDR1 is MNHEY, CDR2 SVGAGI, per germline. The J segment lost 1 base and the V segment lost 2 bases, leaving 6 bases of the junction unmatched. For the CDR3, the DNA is TGTGCCAGCAGTTACATCTCCACAGGGGGCACAGATACGCAGTATTTT. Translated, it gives CASSYISTGGTDTQYF.